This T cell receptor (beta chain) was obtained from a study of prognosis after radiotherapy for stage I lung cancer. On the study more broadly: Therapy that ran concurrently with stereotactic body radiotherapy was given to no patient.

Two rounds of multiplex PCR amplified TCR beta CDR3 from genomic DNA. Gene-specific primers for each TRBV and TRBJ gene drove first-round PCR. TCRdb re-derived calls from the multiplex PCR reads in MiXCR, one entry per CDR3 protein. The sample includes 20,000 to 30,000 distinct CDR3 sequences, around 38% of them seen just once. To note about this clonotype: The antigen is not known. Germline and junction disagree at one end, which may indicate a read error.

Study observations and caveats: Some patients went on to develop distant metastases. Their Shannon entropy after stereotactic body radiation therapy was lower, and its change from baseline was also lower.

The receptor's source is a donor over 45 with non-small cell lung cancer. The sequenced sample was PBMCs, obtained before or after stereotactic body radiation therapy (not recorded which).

CDR3 sequence (DNA): TGTGCCAGTAGTGCAGGGTTCACTGAGGCTTTCTTT. It yields the protein CASSAGFTEAFF. This chain connects TRBV2 to TRBJ1-1, with a tentative D call TRBD1 (5 bases). This CDR3 has 12 residues. The V gene's germline CDR1 is SNHLY and CDR2 FYNNEI.